This T cell receptor (beta chain) came from a study of cytomegalovirus exposure and HLA in healthy donors. On the study more broadly: Unique TCRs numbering roughly 80 million, obtained from HLA-typed donors, made up an early data release.

The PCR contained 60 Vbeta and 13 Jbeta primers. The method was immunoSEQ multiplex PCR; TCRdb's version includes in-frame clones alone and lacks a portion of them. The sample totals just over 150,000 clones. Trimming cost V 5 bases and J 4 bases; bases outside gene matches: 7. The CDR3 covers 15 residues. Germline V gene data show CDR1 as SGHTA and CDR2 as FQGTGA. This chain connects TRBV7-3 to TRBJ2-1; TRBD2 aligns across 8 bases. The source material was PBMCs. The TCR was taken from a woman aged 60-70 years in good health and CMV-seronegative. For the CDR3, the DNA is TGTGCCAGCAGCCTACGGGGGGGCGTATACAATGAGCAGTTCTTC. Translating it yields CASSLRGGVYNEQFF.